Listed here are 17 T cell receptor beta chains from one sample, sequenced in a study of cytomegalovirus exposure and HLA in healthy donors. PCR was performed using 60 Vbeta and 13 Jbeta primers. Assay used: immunoSEQ multiplex PCR; TCRdb lists only in-frame clones, some missing. This table holds 72,000 or so clones, less than 70% found once. The sequencing input was PBMCs. The receptors were gathered from a woman between 45 and 60 years old in good health and CMV-seronegative.

The V and J genes are TRBV5-1 and TRBJ2-5; D is perhaps TRBD2 (6 bases). The CDR3 totals 15 residues. Trimming removed 4 bases at V and 4 bases at J, with 17 bases between. Per germline, CDR1 SGHRS and CDR2 YFSETQ. The CDR3 DNA follows: TGCGCCAGCAGCCGGGCGGGCGGGAAACCAGAGACCCAGTACTTC. Translated, it gives CASSRAGGKPETQYF.

The chain joins TRBV19 to TRBJ2-7, with 9 nucleotides matching TRBD2. Unmatched junction bases numbered 11, after V lost 4 bases and J lost 4 bases. This CDR3 is 16 amino acids long. The germline V gene encodes CDR1 LNHDA and CDR2 SQIVND (reference sequence). The CDR3 DNA reads as TGTGCCAGTAGTACCCGGCGGGGACTAGCTAGTTACGAGCAGTACTTC. Its translation is CASSTRRGLASYEQYF.

The rearrangement joins TRBV27 to TRBJ2-1; the D gene is possibly TRBD2 (6 bases). Germline lookup yields CDR1 MNHEY and CDR2 SMNVEV (reference sequence). The CDR3 consists of 14 residues. V gave up 4 bases and J gave up 8 bases, with 15 bases separating them. The CDR3 reads CASSWGISGDEQFF. CDR3 DNA: TGTGCCAGCAGTTGGGGGATCTCGGGGGATGAGCAGTTCTTC.

This chain links TRBV7-9 with TRBJ1-2, with D hard to call. The CDR3 length is 16 residues. Per the germline V gene, CDR1 is SEHNR and CDR2 is FQNEAQ (reference sequence). The V and J ends lost 5 bases and 1 base respectively, with 17 bases between them. The CDR3, as DNA: TGTGCCAGCAGCCACCTATCGAGAACCTATAACTATGGCTACACCTTC. Translated, it gives CASSHLSRTYNYGYTF.

This chain links TRBV2 with TRBJ1-5; D remains ambiguous. The length of the CDR3 is 13 residues. Germline loops: CDR1 SNHLY, CDR2 FYNNEI. Trimming took 9 bases from V and 5 from J, leaving 14 bases between them. The CDR3 nucleotides read TGTGCCAGTGCCGGGCCGAGGGATCAGCCCCAGCATTTT. Protein sequence: CASAGPRDQPQHF.

This clone was seen a handful of times. As DNA, the CDR3 is TGTGCCACCAGCTCACGACAGGGGGGCTACGAGCAGTACTTC. Encoded protein: CATSSRQGGYEQYF. This rearrangement joins TRBV15 to TRBJ2-7; 9 bases fit TRBD1. The V segment lost 5 bases and the J segment 3 bases; nucleotides outside the gene matches: 5. Per germline, CDR1 LNHNV and CDR2 YYDKDF (reference sequence). The length of the CDR3 is 14 residues.

The J gene is TRBJ1-5, the V gene TRBV28; D ambiguous. The CDR3 covers 13 residues. V was clipped by 6 bases and J by 6 bases, with 12 bases between them. Germline CDR1 and CDR2: MDHEN and SYDVKM. The CDR3 protein is CASRSVGSQPQHF. DNA of the CDR3: TGTGCCAGCAGGTCCGTGGGGAGTCAGCCCCAGCATTTT.

This clone was counted between two and nine times. The rearrangement links TRBV2 to TRBJ2-7; 7 nucleotides align to TRBD2. This CDR3 region has 13 residues. Looked up from germline, CDR1 is SNHLY and CDR2 is FYNNEI. The J segment lost 3 bases and the V segment lost 8 bases, leaving 7 bases of the junction unmatched. Here the CDR3 reads CASGGGAGYEQYF. CDR3 coding DNA: TGTGCCAGCGGGGGGGGAGCTGGCTACGAGCAGTACTTC.

This clone was found once. The V gene is TRBV27, the J gene TRBJ2-1; D is perhaps TRBD1 (5 bases). CDR1 and CDR2 (germline): MNHEY, SMNVEV (reference sequence). This CDR3 contains 15 residues. Trimming stripped 0 bases from V and 5 bases from J, with 11 bases between. Here the CDR3 DNA reads TGTGCCAGCAGTTTATCGGGGCCGGGTGACAATGAGCAGTTCTTC. It encodes CASSLSGPGDNEQFF.

The chain uses TRBV28 and TRBJ2-3; 8 nucleotides match TRBD1. Germline CDR1 MDHEN, CDR2 SYDVKM. This CDR3 comprises 15 residues. The junction had 6 bases not matched to a gene; V was cut back by 5 bases and J by 2 bases. DNA for the CDR3: TGTGCCAGCAGTCCCCAGGGGGCAAACACAGATACGCAGTATTTT. Translated, it gives CASSPQGANTDTQYF.

V usage is TRBV28 and J usage is TRBJ2-7; 7 bases line up with TRBD1. With V trimmed by 5 bases and J by 9 bases, 10 bases remained unmatched. CDR1 MDHEN and CDR2 SYDVKM come from the germline V gene. The CDR3 contains 13 residues. CDR3 sequence (DNA): TGTGCCAGCAGTCTCGCAAACAGGGGCGGGCAGTACTTC. This gives the protein CASSLANRGGQYF.

This clone has only one observation. The chain employs TRBV11-3 and TRBJ1-1, with D perhaps matching TRBD1 (6 bases). Trimming removed 0 bases at V and 2 bases at J, with 10 bases between. This CDR3 has 15 amino acids. Germline CDR1 is SGHNT and CDR2 is YENEEA. CDR3 residues: CASSLEAGANTEAFF. CDR3 in DNA: TGTGCCAGCAGCTTAGAGGCAGGGGCCAACACTGAAGCTTTCTTT.

V is TRBV9 and J is TRBJ2-3; D perhaps matches TRBD2 (6 bases). V gave up 2 bases and J gave up 2 bases, with 12 bases separating them. Germline CDR1 is SGDLS and CDR2 is YYNGEE. The CDR3 extends over 15 amino acids. The CDR3 here is CASSVGGINTDTQYF. Written as DNA, the CDR3 is TGTGCCAGCAGCGTGGGCGGGATCAACACAGATACGCAGTATTTT.

This clone was observed a handful of times. This chain joins TRBV28 and TRBJ2-7, with D perhaps matching TRBD2 (7 bases). CDR3 size: 15 residues. The germline V gene has CDR1 MDHEN and CDR2 SYDVKM. CDR3 in amino acids: CATTRGGAPSYEQYF. The CDR3 nucleotides are TGTGCTACTACTAGGGGGGGGGCCCCCTCCTACGAGCAGTACTTC. Full variable domain (missing parts from reference TRBV28 and TRBJ2-7): DVKVTQSSRYLVKRTGEKVFLECVQDMDHENMFWYRQDPGLGLRLIYFSYDVKMKEKGDIPEGYSVSREKKERFSLILESASTNQTSMYLCATTRGGAPSYEQYFGPGTRLTVT.

V gene TRBV6-5 combines with J gene TRBJ2-6, with a tentative D call TRBD1 (5 bases). CDR1 and CDR2 from the germline V gene are MNHEY and SVGAGI. CDR3 size: 15 residues. Trimming cost V 6 bases and J 5 bases, with 14 bases left between them. CDR3 amino acids: CASSLGHRWANVLTF. The CDR3 bases are TGTGCCAGCAGCTTAGGCCACAGGTGGGCCAACGTCCTGACTTTC.

This sequence joins TRBV5-4 and TRBJ1-3; D remains ambiguous. The germline V gene encodes CDR1 SGHNT and CDR2 YYREEE (reference sequence). Trimming took 4 bases from V and 0 from J, leaving 11 bases between them. The CDR3 runs to 15 residues. CDR3 loop: CASSRTAGSGNTIYF. The CDR3 DNA reads as TGTGCCAGCAGCCGCACCGCGGGCTCTGGAAACACCATATATTTT.

About this clone: The sample holds other DNA sequences that translate to the same CDR3. This chain links TRBV4-3 with TRBJ2-1, with TRBD2 matching 7 bases. This CDR3 has 17 amino acids. The V and J ends lost 1 base and 9 bases, in that order; junction bases with no gene match: 15. Germline V CDR1 and CDR2: LGHNA, YSLEER. The CDR3 DNA follows: TGCGCCAGCAGCCAAGGAACCCTGGCGGGAGTTGTCCGTGAGCAGTTCTTC. Protein: CASSQGTLAGVVREQFF.